A single sample is the source of the 30 T cell receptor beta chains below, sequenced in a study of shared clonotypes between healthy human individuals. TCRdb keeps only in-frame clones here, not all; method: immunoSEQ multiplex PCR. Of some 1 million clones listed, about 75% are singletons. Sequenced sample: memory CD4+ T cells sorted from blood. Subset denoted: CD45RA-negative fraction. The source of these receptors is a man aged 18-30 years in good health.

The gene calls are TRBV10-3 and TRBJ1-6, with D maybe TRBD1 (5 bases). V lost 10 bases and J 4 bases, leaving 20 bases between the germline ends. CDR1 and CDR2 from the germline V gene are ENHRY and SYGVKD. The CDR3 contains 16 residues. This CDR3 is CATLAGVAGYNSPLHF. CDR3 sequence (DNA): TGTGCCACACTGGCCGGGGTCGCAGGGTATAATTCACCCCTCCACTTT.

J is TRBJ2-1 and V is TRBV10-3; 8 bases line up with TRBD2. The CDR3 runs 18 residues. After removal of 4 bases from V and 6 bases from J, the junction contained 17 bases not matched to a gene. From germline, CDR1 is ENHRY and CDR2 SYGVKD. The CDR3 DNA reads TGTGCCATCAGTGCTTTACTAGCGGAGGACCCCCGGGGCAATGAGCAGTTCTTC. It yields the protein CAISALLAEDPRGNEQFF.

CDR3: CASSTSGRGGYNEQFF. CDR3 coding DNA: TGCGCCAGCAGCACTAGCGGGAGAGGGGGCTACAATGAGCAGTTCTTC. The rearrangement joins TRBV5-1 to TRBJ2-1, with TRBD2 identical over 11 bases. There are 16 residues in the CDR3. Germline trimming cut 4 bases from V and 3 bases from J; bases unmatched to any gene: 6. Germline values: CDR1 SGHRS, CDR2 YFSETQ. The variable domain in full, with the rest retrieved from reference TRBV5-1 and TRBJ2-1, is KAGVTQTPRYLIKTRGQQVTLSCSPISGHRSVSWYQQTPGQGLQFLFEYFSETQRNKGNFPGRFSGRQFSNSRSEMNVSTLELGDSALYLCASSTSGRGGYNEQFFGPGTRLTVL.

The V gene is TRBV11-2, the J gene TRBJ2-1, with 8 bases lining up with TRBD2. V shed 5 bases, J shed 6 bases, and the junction held 15 bases outside the gene matches. The CDR3 has 17 residues. Germline assignment: CDR1 SGHAT and CDR2 FQNNGV. This CDR3 is CASSLQSGTRISNEQFF. Here the CDR3 DNA reads TGTGCCAGCAGCCTACAAAGCGGGACTAGGATTTCCAATGAGCAGTTCTTC.

J is TRBJ2-5 and V is TRBV7-6, with TRBD2 as a possible D gene (6 bases). The CDR3 has 13 amino acids. Germline V gene lookup returns CDR1 SGHVS and CDR2 FNYEAQ. The ends were cut back, 3 bases at V and 1 base at J, with 6 bases in the middle. As DNA, the CDR3 is TGTGCCAGCAGCTTGCGGGGCCAAGAGACCCAGTACTTC. This gives the protein CASSLRGQETQYF. The whole variable domain, filled in from reference TRBV7-6 and TRBJ2-5, reads GAGVSQSPRYKVTKRGQDVALRCDPISGHVSLYWYRQALGQGPEFLTYFNYEAQQDKSGLPNDRFSAERPEGSISTLTIQRTEQRDSAMYRCASSLRGQETQYFGPGTRLLVL.

CDR3 region: CASSVWGGRADEQFF. CDR3 DNA: TGTGCCAGCAGCGTATGGGGCGGGAGGGCCGATGAGCAGTTCTTC. The chain uses TRBV9 and TRBJ2-1; 9 nucleotides agree with TRBD2. Germline loops: CDR1 SGDLS, CDR2 YYNGEE. This CDR3 region has 15 residues. V shed 1 base, J shed 8 bases, and the junction held 7 bases outside the gene matches.

V and J are TRBV19 and TRBJ2-7; 8 nucleotides agree with TRBD2. This CDR3 has 17 amino acids. Germline V lookup: CDR1 LNHDA, CDR2 SQIVND (reference sequence). The V segment lost 6 bases and the J segment 6 bases; nucleotides outside the gene matches: 19. The CDR3 loop reads CASSTHGRGASPGEQYF. The DNA for the CDR3 is TGTGCCAGTAGCACCCATGGGCGGGGGGCTTCGCCGGGCGAGCAGTACTTC. The variable domain in full, with the rest retrieved from reference TRBV19 and TRBJ2-7, is DGGITQSPKYLFRKEGQNVTLSCEQNLNHDAMYWYRQDPGQGLRLIYYSQIVNDFQKGDIAEGYSVSREKKESFPLTVTSAQKNPTAFYLCASSTHGRGASPGEQYFGPGTRLTVT.

This chain connects TRBV6-4 to TRBJ1-1, with D uncertain. The germline gives CDR1 MRHNA, CDR2 SNTAGT. This CDR3 is built from 13 residues. V lost 5 bases to trimming and J lost 0 bases, with 7 bases between them. DNA of the CDR3: TGTGCCAGCAGTCCAAGGATGAACACTGAAGCTTTCTTT. Translated, it gives CASSPRMNTEAFF.

The genes are TRBV28 and TRBJ1-2; 7 bases align to TRBD1. Germline values: CDR1 MDHEN, CDR2 SYDVKM. This CDR3 region has 14 residues. J was trimmed by 4 bases and V by 4 bases; bases with no gene match: 6. CDR3 in DNA: TGTGCCAGCAGTTACTCGGGACAGCCCTATGGCTACACCTTC. This translates into CASSYSGQPYGYTF.

This clone appeared a few times. The V call is TRBV7-8, the J call TRBJ2-1, with 15 nucleotides matching TRBD2. With 5 bases clipped from V and 14 bases from J, the junction kept 4 bases outside the gene matches. Germline CDR1 reads SGHVS; CDR2 reads FQNEAQ. The CDR3 length is 13 residues. CDR3 residues: CASSPGTSGRKFF. The CDR3 DNA is TGTGCCAGCAGCCCTGGGACTAGCGGGAGGAAGTTCTTC.

This chain links TRBV28 with TRBJ1-1; D unresolved. Germline V gene data show CDR1 as MDHEN and CDR2 as SYDVKM. Trimming shortened V by 5 bases and J by 10 bases, and 14 bases separated the two germline ends. The CDR3 is 12 amino acids. CDR3: CASSLTVKGAFF. CDR3 DNA: TGTGCCAGCAGTCTCACGGTGAAGGGAGCTTTCTTT. Together with reference TRBV28 and TRBJ1-1, the CDR3 gives the full variable domain: DVKVTQSSRYLVKRTGEKVFLECVQDMDHENMFWYRQDPGLGLRLIYFSYDVKMKEKGDIPEGYSVSREKKERFSLILESASTNQTSMYLCASSLTVKGAFFGQGTRLTVV.

V and J are TRBV30 and TRBJ1-5; 11 nucleotides match TRBD1. The V gene end was trimmed by 2 bases and the J gene end by 7 bases; junction bases not matched to a gene: 7. Germline V lookup: CDR1 GTSNPN, CDR2 SVGIG (reference sequence). The CDR3 loop spans 15 amino acids. The CDR3 DNA sequence: TGTGCCTGGAGTCCCGGACAGGGGGCAGGACAGCCCCAGCATTTT. Amino acid sequence: CAWSPGQGAGQPQHF.

The V call is TRBV25-1, the J call TRBJ1-1; TRBD1 matches at 7 bases. CDR3 length equals 13 residues. Germline loops: CDR1 MGHDK, CDR2 SYGVNS. V gave up 11 bases and J gave up 4 bases; unmatched junction bases: 10. The CDR3 region is CASTRGFGTEAFF. The DNA of the CDR3 is TGTGCCTCCACCAGGGGGTTTGGCACTGAAGCTTTCTTT.

The chain uses TRBV5-4 and TRBJ2-5, with 8 bases identical to TRBD1. CDR1 is SGHNT and CDR2 is YYREEE in the germline V gene (reference sequence). The CDR3 consists of 14 residues. The ends lost 4 bases at V and 5 bases at J; junction bases unmatched: 7. This CDR3 reads CASSRTGSGETQYF. CDR3 bases: TGTGCCAGCAGCCGGACAGGGAGTGGGGAGACCCAGTACTTC.

The chain employs TRBV28 and TRBJ2-2; D is unclear. The CDR3 sequence is 14 residues long. Trimming took 2 bases from V and 6 from J, leaving 10 bases between them. The germline V gene has CDR1 MDHEN and CDR2 SYDVKM. The chain's CDR3 is CASSLHADAGELFF. DNA of the CDR3: TGTGCCAGCAGTTTACACGCGGACGCCGGGGAGCTGTTTTTT.

This clone was seen only once. The chain recombines TRBV6-6 with TRBJ2-3; TRBD2 agrees at 8 bases. V lost 6 bases to trimming and J lost 10 bases; unmatched junction nucleotides: 12. The CDR3 runs to 14 residues. Germline lookup yields CDR1 MNHNY and CDR2 SVGAGI (reference sequence). The CDR3 DNA is TGTGCCAGCAGCCAAGGACTAGCCCCATCGCCGCAGTATTTT. Residues: CASSQGLAPSPQYF.

The chain carries TRBV18 and TRBJ1-3, with a weak D call TRBD1 (6 bases). Between the trimmed V and J ends, which lost 0 bases and 4 bases, there was a span of 10 bases. The CDR3 is 15 amino acids. Germline V gene data show CDR1 as KGHSH and CDR2 as LQKENI. The CDR3 protein is CASSPPNRDGNTIYF. In nucleotides, the CDR3 is TGTGCCAGCTCACCACCGAACAGGGACGGAAACACCATATATTTT.

This clone was seen just once. The rearrangement uses TRBV5-8 and TRBJ2-3; 9 bases agree with TRBD1. V lost 2 bases and J lost 4; bases outside the gene matches: 5. Germline values: CDR1 SGHTS, CDR2 YDEGEE. The CDR3 length is 15 residues. The CDR3 here is CASSFADRGADTQYF. The CDR3 bases are TGTGCCAGCAGCTTCGCGGACAGGGGAGCAGATACGCAGTATTTT. The full variable domain, rest sourced from reference TRBV5-8 and TRBJ2-3, is EAGVTQSPTHLIKTRGQQATLRCSPISGHTSVYWYQQALGLGLQFLLWYDEGEERNRGNFPPRFSGRQFPNYSSELNVNALELEDSALYLCASSFADRGADTQYFGPGTRLTVL.

J is TRBJ1-6 and V is TRBV2; TRBD1 matches at 7 bases. The J segment lost 5 bases and the V segment lost 7 bases, leaving 8 bases of the junction unmatched. The CDR3 covers 15 residues. CDR1 and CDR2 from the germline V gene are SNHLY and FYNNEI. This CDR3 reads CASKGDSQNNSPLHF. CDR3 DNA: TGTGCCAGCAAGGGGGACAGCCAAAATAATTCACCCCTCCACTTT. The whole variable domain, remainder taken from reference TRBV2 and TRBJ1-6, is EPEVTQTPSHQVTQMGQEVILRCVPISNHLYFYWYRQILGQKVEFLVSFYNNEISEKSEIFDDQFSVERPDGSNFTLKIRSTKLEDSAMYFCASKGDSQNNSPLHFGNGTRLTVT.

This sequence joins TRBV6-5 and TRBJ2-7; no clear D. Per the germline V gene, CDR1 is MNHEY and CDR2 is SVGAGI. V was pared by 0 bases and J by 4 bases, with 7 bases between. The CDR3 is 13 amino acids. The CDR3 is CASSYSSTYEQYF. The CDR3, as DNA: TGTGCCAGCAGTTACTCCTCGACTTACGAGCAGTACTTC.

Remarks on this clone: This same CDR3 is encoded by further DNA sequences in the sample. The chain uses TRBV9 and TRBJ2-1; 9 nucleotides agree with TRBD2. In germline, CDR1 is SGDLS, CDR2 YYNGEE. The CDR3 runs 15 residues. J gave up 4 bases and V 0 bases, and 2 bases lay outside the gene matches. DNA of the CDR3: TGTGCCAGCAGCGTAGGGCTAGCGGGGTACAATGAGCAGTTCTTC. Amino acid sequence: CASSVGLAGYNEQFF.

For this clone: The sample carries other DNA sequences with the same CDR3. The genes are TRBV5-4 and TRBJ1-2, with D perhaps matching TRBD1 (5 bases). The germline gives CDR1 SGHNT, CDR2 YYREEE (reference sequence). The CDR3 runs 13 residues. The ends were cut back, 0 bases at V and 4 bases at J, with 7 bases in the middle. The CDR3 DNA sequence: TGTGCCAGCAGCTTGGGGGGCGGCTATGGCTACACCTTC. As protein: CASSLGGGYGYTF.

The chain uses TRBV11-3 and TRBJ2-2; D is tentatively TRBD1 or TRBD2 (5 bases each). The CDR3 extends over 15 amino acids. The V end was cut by 4 bases, the J end by 7 bases, with 16 bases between. Per germline, CDR1 SGHNT and CDR2 YENEEA. CDR3 sequence reads: CASSSGMYQGGELFF. In nucleotides, the CDR3 is TGTGCCAGCAGCTCGGGGATGTATCAGGGCGGGGAGCTGTTTTTT.

The chain couples TRBV13 to TRBJ2-3; TRBD1 agrees at 10 bases. CDR1 PRHDT and CDR2 FYEKMQ come from the germline V gene (reference sequence). There are 16 residues in the CDR3. V was pared by 1 base and J by 6 bases, with 7 bases of the junction left unmatched. CDR3 DNA sequence: TGTGCCAGCAGCTTAGCTGGACAGGGGGTAACGGATACGCAGTATTTT. Translation: CASSLAGQGVTDTQYF.

The chain joins TRBV2 to TRBJ1-1; 9 bases line up with TRBD1. Germline CDR1 and CDR2: SNHLY and FYNNEI. The CDR3 has 13 amino acids. The V and J ends lost 6 bases and 6 bases, in that order; junction bases with no gene match: 5. CDR3 in amino acids: CASRGQGGPEAFF. DNA of the CDR3: TGTGCCAGCAGGGGACAGGGAGGACCTGAAGCTTTCTTT.

This chain uses TRBV2 with TRBJ1-5; a possible D gene is TRBD1 (5 bases). Per germline, CDR1 SNHLY and CDR2 FYNNEI. The CDR3 is made up of 15 amino acids. V gave up 3 bases and J gave up 6 bases, with 15 bases separating them. CDR3 in DNA: TGTGCCAGCAGTGAGGATTCGCAGGGCACTCAGCCCCAGCATTTT. Translating gives CASSEDSQGTQPQHF.

V is TRBV11-2 and J is TRBJ2-7, with D uncertain. This CDR3 region has 15 residues. V gave up 2 bases and J gave up 0 bases, with 11 bases separating them. CDR1 SGHAT and CDR2 FQNNGV come from the germline V gene. The CDR3 DNA sequence: TGTGCCAGCAGCTTATTGGGGTTAAGCTCCTACGAGCAGTACTTC. It translates to CASSLLGLSSYEQYF.

Note on this clone: Different DNA sequences within this sample yield the same CDR3. The chain employs TRBV5-1 and TRBJ2-1; D unclear. Trimming stripped 0 bases from V and 6 bases from J, with 7 bases between. Germline V gene sequence: CDR1 SGHRS, CDR2 YFSETQ. This CDR3 is built from 13 residues. The CDR3 loop is CASSLAGSNEQFF. The CDR3 DNA follows: TGCGCCAGCAGCTTGGCGGGCAGCAATGAGCAGTTCTTC.

The rearrangement uses TRBV11-2 and TRBJ1-2; 8 nucleotides match TRBD1. Trimming at V came to 0 bases and at J to 2 bases, leaving 2 bases not matched to a gene. This CDR3 has 15 residues. Looked up from germline, CDR1 is SGHAT and CDR2 is FQNNGV. CDR3 loop: CASSLEYRGNYGYTF. The CDR3 region has the DNA TGTGCCAGCAGCTTAGAGTACAGGGGGAACTATGGCTACACCTTC. The whole variable domain, remainder taken from reference TRBV11-2 and TRBJ1-2, is EAGVAQSPRYKIIEKRQSVAFWCNPISGHATLYWYQQILGQGPKLLIQFQNNGVVDDSQLPKDRFSAERLKGVDSTLKIQPAKLEDSAVYLCASSLEYRGNYGYTFGSGTRLTVV.

The rearrangement uses TRBV5-1 and TRBJ2-7; 7 bases line up with TRBD2. The ends lost 2 bases at V and 4 bases at J; junction bases unmatched: 3. The length of the CDR3 is 13 residues. Germline V gene sequence: CDR1 SGHRS, CDR2 YFSETQ. CDR3 bases: TGCGCCAGCAGCTTCAATAGCGGGTACGAGCAGTACTTC. Its protein product is CASSFNSGYEQYF.